Below, 27 T cell receptor beta chains from the same sample are listed, as sequenced in a study of T cell responses to AZD1222 COVID-19 vaccine. Sequencing was performed with immunoSEQ multiplex PCR; in TCRdb, only in-frame clones are kept and a portion is missing. Here the sample spans around 150,000 clones, approximately 88% being singletons. Source: peripheral blood, taken on day 0 of MenACWY control vaccination. These receptor sequences come from an adult in good health.

This clone was counted only a few times. The V gene is TRBV11-2, the J gene TRBJ2-7; D gene unclear. The germline V gene has CDR1 SGHAT and CDR2 FQNNGV. This CDR3 has 12 amino acids. The V and J ends lost 5 bases and 5 bases respectively, with 10 bases between them. DNA for the CDR3: TGTGCCAGCAGCCCTTTACTGAACGAGCAGTACTTC. Translation: CASSPLLNEQYF.

This chain uses TRBV3-1 (or the pseudogene TRBV3-2) with TRBJ1-1; D is unresolved. The CDR3 sequence is 14 residues long. Germline CDR1 and CDR2: LGHDT and YNNKEL (reference sequence). Trimming took off 2 bases at V and 2 bases at J, with 9 bases between the two ends. DNA for the CDR3: TGTGCCAGCAGCCAACTTATAGCAAACACTGAAGCTTTCTTT. It codes for CASSQLIANTEAFF.

V and J are TRBV7-2 and TRBJ2-7; D is unresolved. The germline CDR1 and CDR2 sequences are SGHTA and FQGNSA. V lost 2 bases to trimming and J lost 3 bases, with 11 bases between them. The CDR3 length is 14 residues. The CDR3 is CASSLLKWGYEQYF. As DNA, the CDR3 is TGTGCCAGCAGCTTATTGAAGTGGGGCTACGAGCAGTACTTC.

This rearrangement joins TRBV19 to TRBJ1-4; D uncertain. The CDR3 sequence is 14 residues long. CDR1 is LNHDA and CDR2 is SQIVND in the germline V gene (reference sequence). Trimming cost V 3 bases and J 5 bases, with 10 bases left between them. The DNA of the CDR3 is TGTGCCAGTAGTATGCTGGGTGGGAATGAAAAACTGTTTTTT. Translating it yields CASSMLGGNEKLFF.

The V gene is TRBV30, the J gene TRBJ1-5, with a tentative D call TRBD1 (5 bases). Trimming left V 3 bases short and J 7 bases short, with 13 bases between. Germline-derived CDR1 and CDR2 are GTSNPN and SVGIG (reference sequence). The CDR3 extends over 13 amino acids. The CDR3 loop is CAWRTQESQPQHF. The CDR3 region has the DNA TGTGCCTGGAGGACACAGGAGAGCCAGCCCCAGCATTTT.

The chain recombines TRBV6-5 with TRBJ1-2, with a possible D match to TRBD1 (5 bases). V lost 6 bases to trimming and J lost 9 bases, with 14 bases between them. Germline loops: CDR1 MNHEY, CDR2 SVGAGI. The length of the CDR3 is 12 residues. CDR3 bases: TGTGCCAGCAGCCCCGGGACGGTTAGCTACACCTTC. Translation gives CASSPGTVSYTF.

The gene calls are TRBV11-3 and TRBJ2-3; 11 positions match TRBD1. Trimming at V came to 5 bases and at J to 4 bases, leaving 17 bases not matched to a gene. The germline CDR1 and CDR2 sequences are SGHNT and YENEEA. The CDR3 has 19 residues. The CDR3 DNA sequence: TGTGCCAGCAGCCGGGGTCGAGGACAGGGGGCTTATAGGGCAGATACGCAGTATTTT. Translated, it gives CASSRGRGQGAYRADTQYF.

The CDR3 DNA reads TGTGCCAGCAGCTCAAGGGGGGCTTACACTGAAGCTTTCTTT. Residues: CASSSRGAYTEAFF. The chain joins TRBV7-2 to TRBJ1-1; a possible D gene is TRBD1 (6 bases). Germline V gene data show CDR1 as SGHTA and CDR2 as FQGNSA. The CDR3 covers 14 residues. The V and J ends lost 4 bases and 3 bases respectively, with 12 bases between them.

The V call is TRBV18, the J call TRBJ1-2, with D possibly matching TRBD1 (5 bases). The germline V and J ends were trimmed by 0 bases and 0 bases, with 11 bases remaining between them. CDR3 length: 16 amino acids. CDR1 and CDR2 from the germline V gene are KGHSH and LQKENI. The CDR3 sequence: CASSPPPGIANYGYTF. The DNA for the CDR3 is TGTGCCAGCTCACCACCGCCAGGGATAGCTAACTATGGCTACACCTTC.

V usage is TRBV6-6 and J usage is TRBJ1-3; tentatively, D is TRBD1 (6 bases). V was cut by 8 bases and J by 4 bases, with 15 bases left in between. CDR3 length: 14 residues. Germline V gene data show CDR1 as MNHNY and CDR2 as SVGAGI (reference sequence). The CDR3 nucleotides are TGTGCCAGCCAAAGTACAGGGCCCGGAAACACCATATATTTT. Its protein product is CASQSTGPGNTIYF.

DNA of the CDR3: TGCGCCAGCAGCTTGGTTTCGGGGAACAATGAGCAGTTCTTC. Its protein product is CASSLVSGNNEQFF. V usage is TRBV5-1 and J usage is TRBJ2-1; D might be TRBD2 (5 bases). The CDR3 consists of 14 residues. Deletions cut 0 bases from V and 5 bases from J, with 9 bases between. CDR1 is SGHRS and CDR2 is YFSETQ in the germline V gene.

The V call is TRBV5-6, the J call TRBJ1-2; the D gene is possibly TRBD1 (6 bases). V was trimmed by 4 bases and J by 8 bases, leaving 15 bases between them. The germline V gene has CDR1 SGHDT and CDR2 YYEEEE. This CDR3 is 13 amino acids long. The CDR3 DNA reads as TGTGCCAGCAGCCTCCGAGGGGGGCAAGGCTACACCTTC. Amino acid sequence: CASSLRGGQGYTF. Filled out from reference TRBV5-6 and TRBJ1-2, the complete variable domain reads DAGVTQSPTHLIKTRGQQVTLRCSPKSGHDTVSWYQQALGQGPQFIFQYYEEEERQRGNFPDRFSGHQFPNYSSELNVNALLLGDSALYLCASSLRGGQGYTFGSGTRLTVV.

The chain uses TRBV10-3 and TRBJ1-2; a possible D gene is TRBD1 (6 bases). Germline lookup yields CDR1 ENHRY and CDR2 SYGVKD. CDR3 length equals 14 residues. Trimming left V 4 bases short and J 0 bases short, with 9 bases between. CDR3 region: CAISGDTPNYGYTF. DNA for the CDR3: TGTGCCATCAGTGGGGACACCCCTAACTATGGCTACACCTTC.

The chain links TRBV5-4 to TRBJ1-2; D gene ambiguous. This CDR3 is 13 amino acids long. Germline lookup yields CDR1 SGHNT and CDR2 YYREEE (reference sequence). V dropped 6 bases and J dropped 4 bases, with 13 bases sitting between them. The CDR3 loop is CASTEEDIYGYTF. For the CDR3, the DNA is TGTGCCAGCACCGAGGAAGACATCTATGGCTACACCTTC.

The chain joins TRBV5-4 to TRBJ1-6; 9 bases are a match to TRBD1. The trim removed 5 bases at V and 7 bases at J, leaving 10 bases unmatched. The CDR3 is made up of 16 amino acids. Germline loops: CDR1 SGHNT, CDR2 YYREEE (reference sequence). CDR3: CASRLTSGTGNSPLHF. The CDR3 DNA sequence: TGTGCCAGCAGGTTGACCTCGGGGACAGGGAATTCACCCCTCCACTTT.

In its sample, this clone was seen once. V usage is TRBV7-9 and J usage is TRBJ2-7, with 11 bases fitting TRBD1. V was pared by 4 bases and J by 7 bases, with 12 bases of the junction left unmatched. In germline, CDR1 is SEHNR, CDR2 FQNEAQ (reference sequence). The CDR3 has 16 residues. Here the CDR3 DNA reads TGTGCCAGCAGCTCCGATCGGACAGGGGGCGCGAGGGAGCAGTACTTC. Amino acids: CASSSDRTGGAREQYF.

This chain connects TRBV25-1 to TRBJ1-4, with 12 bases lining up with TRBD1. V was clipped by 6 bases and J by 10 bases; unmatched bases: 3. The CDR3 spans 13 residues. Germline CDR1 MGHDK, CDR2 SYGVNS. The CDR3, as DNA: TGTGCCAGCAGCCGGGACAGGGGGCGAAAACTGTTTTTT. Protein product: CASSRDRGRKLFF.

The J gene is TRBJ2-2, the V gene TRBV10-3, with D unclear. CDR3 length: 15 amino acids. Germline CDR1 ENHRY, CDR2 SYGVKD. V was trimmed by 4 bases and J by 0 bases, leaving 9 bases between them. The CDR3 reads CAISVGDANTGELFF. CDR3 DNA sequence: TGTGCCATCAGTGTCGGAGACGCGAACACCGGGGAGCTGTTTTTT.

The J gene is TRBJ1-2, the V gene TRBV19; no definite D call. Germline loops: CDR1 LNHDA, CDR2 SQIVND (reference sequence). CDR3 length: 14 amino acids. Trimming took off 5 bases at V and 6 bases at J, with 16 bases between the two ends. The CDR3 reads CASSPTRGPDGYTF. CDR3 coding DNA: TGTGCCAGTAGTCCTACTCGCGGGCCGGATGGCTACACCTTC. The whole variable domain, remainder taken from reference TRBV19 and TRBJ1-2, is DGGITQSPKYLFRKEGQNVTLSCEQNLNHDAMYWYRQDPGQGLRLIYYSQIVNDFQKGDIAEGYSVSREKKESFPLTVTSAQKNPTAFYLCASSPTRGPDGYTFGSGTRLTVV.

The rearrangement joins TRBV18 to TRBJ1-5, with TRBD1 as a possible D gene (6 bases). With 2 bases removed from V and 0 bases from J, the gap between germline ends came to 14 bases. The CDR3 has 17 amino acids. Per the germline V gene, CDR1 is KGHSH and CDR2 is LQKENI. Here the CDR3 reads CASSPDRTDYSNQPQHF. The CDR3 DNA is TGTGCCAGCTCACCAGATAGGACAGATTATAGCAATCAGCCCCAGCATTTT.

The chain uses TRBV2 and TRBJ2-5; the D gene is possibly TRBD1 (5 bases). Germline V gene sequence: CDR1 SNHLY, CDR2 FYNNEI. V gave up 4 bases and J gave up 5 bases, with 14 bases separating them. The CDR3 contains 14 residues. The CDR3: CASSVSGQGETQYF. CDR3 coding DNA: TGTGCCAGCAGTGTAAGTGGCCAGGGTGAGACCCAGTACTTC.

This chain uses TRBV24-1 with TRBJ1-2; 10 positions match TRBD1. Germline V gene data show CDR1 as KGHDR and CDR2 as SFDVKD. This CDR3 is built from 15 residues. Germline trimming cut 3 bases from V and 6 bases from J; bases unmatched to any gene: 6. The CDR3 DNA sequence: TGTGCCACCAGTGATCCCCGGACAGGGGGAGATGGCTACACCTTC. Translating gives CATSDPRTGGDGYTF.

The CDR3 nucleotides read TGTGCCAGCAGCCCCCACGGGGCCTACGAGCAGTACTTC. Its translation is CASSPHGAYEQYF. The chain combines TRBV6-5 with TRBJ2-7, with a tentative D call TRBD2 (5 bases). This CDR3 spans 13 amino acids. V shed 6 bases and J shed 2 bases, with 11 bases lying between them. In germline, CDR1 is MNHEY, CDR2 SVGAGI.

The rearrangement joins TRBV6-5 to TRBJ2-3, with D perhaps matching TRBD2 (7 bases). Trimming removed 2 bases at V and 2 bases at J, with 11 bases between. This CDR3 comprises 15 residues. Germline V gene sequence: CDR1 MNHEY, CDR2 SVGAGI. CDR3 amino acids: CASSYTRGATDTQYF. The CDR3 DNA reads TGTGCCAGCAGTTACACTCGGGGGGCCACAGATACGCAGTATTTT.

The V call is TRBV12-5, the J call TRBJ2-5; 8 bases agree with TRBD1. This CDR3 spans 15 amino acids. Germline-derived CDR1 and CDR2 are LGHNT and FRNRAP. V gave up 5 bases and J gave up 2 bases; unmatched junction bases: 7. As DNA, the CDR3 is TGTGCTAGTGGTCGGACAGGGAAGAGTCAAGAGACCCAGTACTTC. The encoded protein is CASGRTGKSQETQYF. Full variable domain (outside the CDR3, taken from reference TRBV12-5 and TRBJ2-5): DARVTQTPRHKVTEMGQEVTMRCQPILGHNTVFWYRQTMMQGLELLAYFRNRAPLDDSGMPKDRFSAEMPDATLATLKIQPSEPRDSAVYFCASGRTGKSQETQYFGPGTRLLVL.

The rearrangement links TRBV5-1 to TRBJ1-1; 7 bases map to TRBD1. This CDR3 region has 14 residues. Germline loops: CDR1 SGHRS, CDR2 YFSETQ. The J segment lost 5 bases and the V segment lost 5 bases, leaving 9 bases of the junction unmatched. In DNA form, the CDR3 reads TGCGCCAGCAGTTCAACAGGGGTGGGGACTGAAGCTTTCTTT. The encoded protein is CASSSTGVGTEAFF.

The genes are TRBV19 and TRBJ2-2; tentatively, D is TRBD2 (6 bases). Germline loops: CDR1 LNHDA, CDR2 SQIVND (reference sequence). V lost 4 bases, J lost 3 bases, and 12 bases lay in between. CDR3 length equals 15 residues. The CDR3 region is CASSTGTSYTGELFF. CDR3 DNA sequence: TGTGCCAGTAGTACGGGGACTTCGTACACCGGGGAGCTGTTTTTT.